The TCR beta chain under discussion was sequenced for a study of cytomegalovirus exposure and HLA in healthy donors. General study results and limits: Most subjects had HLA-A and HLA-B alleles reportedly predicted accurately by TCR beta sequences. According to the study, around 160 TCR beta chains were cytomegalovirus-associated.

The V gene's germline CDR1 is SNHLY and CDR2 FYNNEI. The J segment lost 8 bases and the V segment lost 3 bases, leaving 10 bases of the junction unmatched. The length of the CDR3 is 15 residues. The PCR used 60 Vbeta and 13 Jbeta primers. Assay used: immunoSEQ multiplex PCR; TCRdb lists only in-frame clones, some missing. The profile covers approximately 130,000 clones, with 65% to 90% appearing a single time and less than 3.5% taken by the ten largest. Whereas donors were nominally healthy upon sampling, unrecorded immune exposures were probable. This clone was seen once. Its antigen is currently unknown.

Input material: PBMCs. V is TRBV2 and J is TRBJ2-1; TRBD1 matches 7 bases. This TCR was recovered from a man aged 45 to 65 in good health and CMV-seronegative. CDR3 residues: CASSETPRQGDEQFF. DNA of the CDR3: TGTGCCAGCAGTGAGACCCCCCGACAGGGCGATGAGCAGTTCTTC.